This is a list of T cell receptor beta chains from one sample in a study of cytomegalovirus exposure and HLA in healthy donors. The data were produced by immunoSEQ multiplex PCR, yet TCRdb's version contains in-frame clones alone and is incomplete. The repertoire holds some 250,000 clones, with about 90% as singletons. The sample taken for sequencing was PBMCs. The receptors were sampled from a woman aged 18-30 years in good health and CMV-seronegative. Each CDR3 is given with its conserved first and last residue. A D gene is named only where the DNA matches it firmly. Only part of the rows carry a size: once, few, many, or a class if the clone is expanded.

clone size: .
J gene: TRBJ1-6
V gene: TRBV5-1
D gene: TRBD1
CDR3 DNA: TGCGCCAGCAGCTTTTCTGGACAGGGAGGGTCCTATAATTCACCCCTCCACTTT
CDR3 protein: CASSFSGQGGSYNSPLHF

clone size: .
J gene: TRBJ1-5
V gene: TRBV7-8
D gene: .
CDR3 DNA: TGTGCCAGCAGCTTTGAAGGGGCGCGGCTCGATCAGCCCCAGCATTTT
CDR3 protein: CASSFEGARLDQPQHF

clone size: .
J gene: TRBJ2-5
V gene: TRBV7-2
D gene: .
CDR3 DNA: TGTGCCAGCAGCTTAGCCAACCGGGAGACCCAGTACTTC
CDR3 protein: CASSLANRETQYF

clone size: .
J gene: TRBJ1-2
V gene: TRBV9
D gene: .
CDR3 DNA: TGTGCCAGCAGCGTAGTAGCTAACTATGGCTACACCTTC
CDR3 protein: CASSVVANYGYTF

clone size: few
J gene: TRBJ1-1
V gene: TRBV14
D gene: TRBD1
CDR3 DNA: TGTGCCAGCAGCCAAGGACAGGGCACCAGGTACACTGAAGCTTTCTTT
CDR3 protein: CASSQGQGTRYTEAFF

clone size: .
J gene: TRBJ2-7
V gene: TRBV6-6
D gene: .
CDR3 DNA: TGTGCCAGCACGGGGTTAAGCTACGAGCAGTACTTC
CDR3 protein: CASTGLSYEQYF

clone size: .
J gene: TRBJ2-1
V gene: TRBV5-6
D gene: .
CDR3 DNA: TGTGCCAGCAGCTTCGGGGGGCGGAACAATGAGCAGTTCTTC
CDR3 protein: CASSFGGRNNEQFF

clone size: .
J gene: TRBJ2-4
V gene: TRBV14
D gene: TRBD2
CDR3 DNA: TGTGCCAGCAGCCTAGCGGGGGGAAAAAACATTCAGTACTTC
CDR3 protein: CASSLAGGKNIQYF

clone size: .
J gene: TRBJ2-3
V gene: TRBV2
D gene: .
CDR3 DNA: TGTGCCAGCAGTGGAGAGGGATTGAGCACAGATACGCAGTATTTT
CDR3 protein: CASSGEGLSTDTQYF

clone size: .
J gene: TRBJ2-5
V gene: TRBV25-1
D gene: .
CDR3 DNA: TGTGCCAGCAGTGAAGCAGGGGAAGAGACCCAGTACTTC
CDR3 protein: CASSEAGEETQYF

clone size: .
J gene: TRBJ2-3
V gene: TRBV6-5
D gene: .
CDR3 DNA: TGTGCCAGCAGTTACGGACTTGCCACAGATACGCAGTATTTT
CDR3 protein: CASSYGLATDTQYF

clone size: .
J gene: TRBJ2-2
V gene: TRBV6-5
D gene: .
CDR3 DNA: TGTGCCAGCAGTTACTCGACTCGTTTTACCGGGGAGCTGTTTTTT
CDR3 protein: CASSYSTRFTGELFF

clone size: .
J gene: TRBJ2-2
V gene: TRBV9
D gene: TRBD1
CDR3 DNA: TGTGCCAGCAGCGGACCGGGACAGGGTTGGACCGGGGAGCTGTTTTTT
CDR3 protein: CASSGPGQGWTGELFF

clone size: .
J gene: TRBJ2-1
V gene: TRBV11-2
D gene: TRBD2
CDR3 DNA: TGTGCCAGCAGCTCTGGACTAGCGGGGGGGGATGAGCAGTTCTTC
CDR3 protein: CASSSGLAGGDEQFF

clone size: .
J gene: TRBJ1-6
V gene: TRBV5-4
D gene: .
CDR3 DNA: TGTGCCAGCAGCCGACCGGGAAATAATTCACCCCTCCACTTT
CDR3 protein: CASSRPGNNSPLHF

clone size: .
J gene: TRBJ1-5
V gene: TRBV28
D gene: .
CDR3 DNA: TGTGCCAGCAGCCTGGGGGCGAATCAGCCCCAGCATTTT
CDR3 protein: CASSLGANQPQHF

clone size: .
J gene: TRBJ2-5
V gene: TRBV5-6
D gene: .
CDR3 DNA: TGTGCCAGCAGCTTGTTATCAGACGGGAGTGGGCAAGAGACCCAGTACTTC
CDR3 protein: CASSLLSDGSGQETQYF

clone size: .
J gene: TRBJ1-6
V gene: TRBV6-4
D gene: .
CDR3 DNA: TGTGCCAGCAGTGACTCTGAGGGAAACTCACCCCTCCACTTT
CDR3 protein: CASSDSEGNSPLHF

clone size: .
J gene: TRBJ1-1
V gene: TRBV29-1
D gene: TRBD1
CDR3 DNA: TGCAGCGCCAGACGACAGGGGTTTGGAAACACTGAAGCTTTCTTT
CDR3 protein: CSARRQGFGNTEAFF

clone size: once
J gene: TRBJ2-7
V gene: TRBV30
D gene: TRBD1
CDR3 DNA: TGTGCCTGGAGTGTTTCTACAGGGGGTTACGAGCAGTACTTC
CDR3 protein: CAWSVSTGGYEQYF

clone size: once
J gene: TRBJ2-7
V gene: TRBV27
D gene: TRBD1
CDR3 DNA: TGTGCCAGCAGTTCGGTGGACAGGAGCTCCTACGAGCAGTACTTC
CDR3 protein: CASSSVDRSSYEQYF

clone size: .
J gene: TRBJ1-1
V gene: TRBV6-6
D gene: TRBD1
CDR3 DNA: TGTGCCAGCAGAAACACAGGGGGGGTAGTCACTGAAGCTTTCTTT
CDR3 protein: CASRNTGGVVTEAFF

clone size: .
J gene: TRBJ2-1
V gene: TRBV19
D gene: TRBD1
CDR3 DNA: TGTGCCATTAAGCGGGACAGGGGGGCCCGTGAGCAGTTCTTC
CDR3 protein: CAIKRDRGAREQFF

clone size: .
J gene: TRBJ2-3
V gene: TRBV5-1
D gene: TRBD2
CDR3 DNA: TGCGCCAGCAGCGAGGGACTAGCTGATTCAGATACGCAGTATTTT
CDR3 protein: CASSEGLADSDTQYF

clone size: .
J gene: TRBJ1-2
V gene: TRBV5-4
D gene: TRBD1
CDR3 DNA: TGTGCCAGCAGCCGAGACAGGGACTATGGCTACACCTTC
CDR3 protein: CASSRDRDYGYTF

clone size: .
J gene: TRBJ2-3
V gene: TRBV15
D gene: .
CDR3 DNA: TGTGCCACCAGGCCAGGGGCAGGGGCAGATACGCAGTATTTT
CDR3 protein: CATRPGAGADTQYF

clone size: .
J gene: TRBJ2-3
V gene: TRBV5-1
D gene: .
CDR3 DNA: TGCGCCAGCGACCCCGGGACTCCCGGCACAGATACGCAGTATTTT
CDR3 protein: CASDPGTPGTDTQYF

clone size: .
J gene: TRBJ2-1
V gene: TRBV4-1
D gene: TRBD2
CDR3 DNA: TGCGCCAGCAGCCTCCGGGGGGGGACCTACAATGAGCAGTTCTTC
CDR3 protein: CASSLRGGTYNEQFF

clone size: few
J gene: TRBJ1-3
V gene: TRBV7-3
D gene: .
CDR3 DNA: TGTGCCAGCAGCCGAGGGGGCTCTGGAAACACCATATATTTT
CDR3 protein: CASSRGGSGNTIYF

clone size: .
J gene: TRBJ1-6
V gene: TRBV7-9
D gene: TRBD1
CDR3 DNA: TGTGCCAGCAGCTTAGTGGGGACAGGGGGTTCACCCCTCCACTTT
CDR3 protein: CASSLVGTGGSPLHF

clone size: .
J gene: TRBJ2-1
V gene: TRBV4-3
D gene: TRBD2
CDR3 DNA: TGCGCCAGCAGCCAAGCCTGGGAGGGTTACAATGAGCAGTTCTTC
CDR3 protein: CASSQAWEGYNEQFF

clone size: few
J gene: TRBJ2-1
V gene: TRBV7-9
D gene: .
CDR3 DNA: TGTGCCAGCAGCCCGCGGACAGCCAATTCCTACAATGAGCAGTTCTTC
CDR3 protein: CASSPRTANSYNEQFF

clone size: once
J gene: TRBJ2-3
V gene: TRBV6-1
D gene: TRBD2
CDR3 DNA: TGTGCCACCAAAAGCGGGGAATACACAGATACGCAGTATTTT
CDR3 protein: CATKSGEYTDTQYF

clone size: .
J gene: TRBJ1-4
V gene: TRBV28
D gene: .
CDR3 DNA: TGTGCCAGCAGTTTAGGGGGGGAAAAACTGTTTTTT
CDR3 protein: CASSLGGEKLFF

clone size: .
J gene: TRBJ1-3
V gene: TRBV6-1
D gene: .
CDR3 DNA: TGTGCCAGCAGTGAAGACTCAACGAGGGGAAACACCATATATTTT
CDR3 protein: CASSEDSTRGNTIYF

clone size: .
J gene: TRBJ2-7
V gene: TRBV7-9
D gene: TRBD1
CDR3 DNA: TGTGCCAGCAGCCCCCGACAGGGCTCCTACGAGCAGTACTTC
CDR3 protein: CASSPRQGSYEQYF

clone size: .
J gene: TRBJ2-3
V gene: TRBV7-2
D gene: TRBD2
CDR3 DNA: TGTGCCAGCAGCTTGGGGGGGGGACCTGGCACAGATACGCAGTATTTT
CDR3 protein: CASSLGGGPGTDTQYF

clone size: once
J gene: TRBJ2-2
V gene: TRBV6-6
D gene: TRBD1
CDR3 DNA: TGTGCCAGCAGTACCTCCGGGACAGGGGTAACCGGGGAGCTGTTTTTT
CDR3 protein: CASSTSGTGVTGELFF

clone size: .
J gene: TRBJ1-5
V gene: TRBV18
D gene: .
CDR3 DNA: TGTGCCAGCTCACCCACTGTTGGGGGGAGCAATCAGCCCCAGCATTTT
CDR3 protein: CASSPTVGGSNQPQHF

clone size: .
J gene: TRBJ2-1
V gene: TRBV6-5
D gene: TRBD1
CDR3 DNA: TGTGCCAGCAGCTCCACCGGGACAGGGGATAATGAGCAGTTCTTC
CDR3 protein: CASSSTGTGDNEQFF

clone size: .
J gene: TRBJ2-2
V gene: TRBV5-1
D gene: .
CDR3 DNA: TGCGCCAGCAGCCGACGACAGATCCCCACCGGGGAGCTGTTTTTT
CDR3 protein: CASSRRQIPTGELFF

clone size: .
J gene: TRBJ1-6
V gene: TRBV9
D gene: TRBD1
CDR3 DNA: TGTGCCAGCAGCCCCGGGACAGGGTTCCTCCTCCACTTT
CDR3 protein: CASSPGTGFLLHF

clone size: .
J gene: TRBJ1-1
V gene: TRBV29-1
D gene: .
CDR3 DNA: TGCAGCGTTGGACCCGGGGGAACTGAAGCTTTCTTT
CDR3 protein: CSVGPGGTEAFF

clone size: .
J gene: TRBJ1-4
V gene: TRBV7-2
D gene: .
CDR3 DNA: TGTGCCAGCAGCTCCCAAGCGGCGCCCTACGAAAAACTGTTTTTT
CDR3 protein: CASSSQAAPYEKLFF

clone size: .
J gene: TRBJ1-3
V gene: TRBV5-1
D gene: TRBD1
CDR3 DNA: TGCGCCAGCAGCTTTGACAGGGGGCCTGGAAACACCATATATTTT
CDR3 protein: CASSFDRGPGNTIYF

clone size: .
J gene: TRBJ2-3
V gene: TRBV7-2
D gene: .
CDR3 DNA: TGTGCCAGCAGCTCCAGACACCCTAGCACAGATACGCAGTATTTT
CDR3 protein: CASSSRHPSTDTQYF

clone size: .
J gene: TRBJ1-1
V gene: TRBV5-4
D gene: .
CDR3 DNA: TGTGCCAGCAGCTTGTCCGGGGAAGCTTTCTTT
CDR3 protein: CASSLSGEAFF

clone size: few
J gene: TRBJ2-4
V gene: TRBV14
D gene: .
CDR3 DNA: TGTGCCAGCAGCCGCCTAGATTCTCGCCAGTACTTC
CDR3 protein: CASSRLDSRQYF